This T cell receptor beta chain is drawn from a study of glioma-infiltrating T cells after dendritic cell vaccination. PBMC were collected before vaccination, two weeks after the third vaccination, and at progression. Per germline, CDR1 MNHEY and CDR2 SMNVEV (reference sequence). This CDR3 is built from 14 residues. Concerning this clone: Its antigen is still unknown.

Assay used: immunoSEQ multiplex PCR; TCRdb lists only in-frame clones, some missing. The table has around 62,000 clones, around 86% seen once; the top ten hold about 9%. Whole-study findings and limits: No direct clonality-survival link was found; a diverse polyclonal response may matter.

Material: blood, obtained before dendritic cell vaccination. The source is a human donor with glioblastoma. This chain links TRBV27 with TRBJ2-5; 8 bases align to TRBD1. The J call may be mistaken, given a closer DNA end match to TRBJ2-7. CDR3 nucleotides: TGTGCCAGCAGAGGCGGGACAGGACGTAACGAGCAGTACTTC. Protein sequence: CASRGGTGRNEQYF.